Below are 17 T cell receptor beta chains sequenced from a single sample in a study of blood T cell repertoires in COVID-19. Clones were read by immunoSEQ multiplex PCR, and TCRdb kept only the in-frame ones, dropping some. The repertoire holds hundreds of thousands of clones, with approximately 91% as singletons. The sample taken for sequencing was peripheral blood. Receptors originate from a middle-aged man with acute or convalescent COVID-19.

This chain connects TRBV27 to TRBJ2-2; D is perhaps TRBD2 (5 bases). The CDR3 sequence is 13 residues long. Germline CDR1 reads MNHEY; CDR2 reads SMNVEV (reference sequence). The germline V and J ends were trimmed by 7 bases and 7 bases, with 13 bases remaining between them. The CDR3 nucleotides are TGTGCCAGCACCACCCGGAGGATCGGGGAGCTGTTTTTT. It specifies CASTTRRIGELFF.

The CDR3 loop reads CASSQGDRGLSGNTIYF. CDR3 sequence (DNA): TGTGCCAGCAGCCAAGGAGACAGGGGCCTCTCTGGAAACACCATATATTTT. This chain connects TRBV4-2 to TRBJ1-3; 8 bases match TRBD1. This CDR3 is built from 17 residues. The V gene's germline CDR1 is LGHNA and CDR2 YNFKEQ. Trimming took 1 base from V and 0 from J; bases not matched to a gene: 5.

The chain recombines TRBV6-6 with TRBJ2-6; weak D call: TRBD2 (5 bases). Trimming pared 10 bases from V and 4 bases from J, leaving 20 bases between. Germline CDR1 MNHNY, CDR2 SVGAGI (reference sequence). This CDR3 has 16 amino acids. CDR3 bases: TGTGCCACCCAATTACGGGGTGCGGCCGGGGCCAACGTCCTGACTTTC. As protein: CATQLRGAAGANVLTF.

This chain joins TRBV2 and TRBJ2-7; D is perhaps TRBD2 (5 bases). V shed 7 bases and J shed 6 bases, with 13 bases lying between them. The germline CDR1 and CDR2 sequences are SNHLY and FYNNEI. This CDR3 comprises 12 residues. CDR3 coding DNA: TGTGCCAGCATGAAGGAGGACGGCGAGCAGTACTTC. Translation gives CASMKEDGEQYF.

The V gene is TRBV10-3, the J gene TRBJ2-1; no clear D gene. V was cut by 4 bases and J by 0 bases, with 7 bases left in between. The CDR3 covers 14 residues. Germline values: CDR1 ENHRY, CDR2 SYGVKD. The CDR3 loop reads CAISAQSSYNEQFF. The CDR3 region has the DNA TGTGCCATCAGTGCACAGAGCTCCTACAATGAGCAGTTCTTC.

The chain links TRBV27 to TRBJ2-7; possibly TRBD2 for D (6 bases). The CDR3 consists of 17 residues. The germline V and J ends were trimmed by 0 bases and 2 bases, with 17 bases remaining between them. Germline V gene data show CDR1 as MNHEY and CDR2 as SMNVEV (reference sequence). CDR3 amino acids: CASSLSSGSWRAYEQYF. The CDR3 DNA sequence: TGTGCCAGCAGTTTATCCTCAGGGTCCTGGAGGGCCTACGAGCAGTACTTC.

The chain couples TRBV18 to TRBJ2-5; 7 bases match TRBD1. From germline, CDR1 is KGHSH and CDR2 LQKENI. Trimming at V came to 0 bases and at J to 2 bases, leaving 6 bases not matched to a gene. The CDR3 extends over 16 amino acids. The CDR3: CASSPPGTVGQETQYF. CDR3 DNA sequence: TGTGCCAGCTCACCACCGGGGACAGTAGGACAAGAGACCCAGTACTTC.

The chain links TRBV2 to TRBJ1-1, with 10 bases fitting TRBD1. Germline V lookup: CDR1 SNHLY, CDR2 FYNNEI. The CDR3 is made up of 18 amino acids. V dropped 3 bases and J dropped 0; count of bases not matched to a gene: 10. The CDR3 nucleotides are TGTGCCAGCAGTGAGGGACAGGGGATGGCTCTCATGAACACTGAAGCTTTCTTT. Translation: CASSEGQGMALMNTEAFF.

This clone was seen once. The chain couples TRBV19 to TRBJ2-3; 11 bases line up with TRBD1. The ends lost 4 bases at V and 3 bases at J; junction bases unmatched: 6. CDR3 length equals 16 residues. CDR1 is LNHDA and CDR2 is SQIVND in the germline V gene (reference sequence). CDR3 sequence reads: CASSSRTGGLTDTQYF. CDR3 in DNA: TGTGCCAGTAGTAGCCGGACAGGGGGCTTGACAGATACGCAGTATTTT.

V gene TRBV27 combines with J gene TRBJ2-3, with 9 nucleotides matching TRBD1. The V and J ends lost 3 bases and 0 bases, in that order; junction bases with no gene match: 16. Per germline, CDR1 MNHEY and CDR2 SMNVEV (reference sequence). The CDR3 loop spans 20 amino acids. CDR3 bases: TGTGCCAGCAGTTTCCGAGTCACAGGGGGCCAAGCGTATAGCACAGATACGCAGTATTTT. This translates into CASSFRVTGGQAYSTDTQYF.

The rearrangement joins TRBV7-9 to TRBJ2-5, with 11 bases fitting TRBD2. Germline loops: CDR1 SEHNR, CDR2 FQNEAQ (reference sequence). The CDR3 is 14 amino acids. With V trimmed by 5 bases and J by 4 bases, 3 bases remained unmatched. DNA for the CDR3: TGTGCCAGCAGCCCGGGACTAGCGGTAGAGACCCAGTACTTC. This sequence encodes CASSPGLAVETQYF.

The chain has TRBV5-1 and TRBJ1-2; tentatively, D is TRBD1 (5 bases). The CDR3 covers 15 residues. Germline V gives CDR1 SGHRS, CDR2 YFSETQ. V lost 0 bases and J lost 4, with 13 bases in between. The chain's CDR3 is CASSLDPGLLYGYTF. As DNA, the CDR3 is TGCGCCAGCAGCTTGGATCCGGGACTCCTCTATGGCTACACCTTC.

The rearrangement uses TRBV18 and TRBJ2-7, with D possibly matching TRBD1 (6 bases). CDR1 is KGHSH and CDR2 is LQKENI in the germline V gene. The CDR3 has 15 amino acids. Trimming shortened V by 3 bases and J by 0 bases, and 12 bases separated the two germline ends. The CDR3 DNA sequence: TGTGCCAGCTCACCCGACAGGCTGAGCTCCTACGAGCAGTACTTC. Translated: CASSPDRLSSYEQYF.

This chain links TRBV28 with TRBJ1-2, with D possibly matching TRBD1 (6 bases). Germline lookup yields CDR1 MDHEN and CDR2 SYDVKM. V was cut by 8 bases and J by 4 bases, with 14 bases left in between. The CDR3 has 13 residues. In nucleotides, the CDR3 is TGTGCCAGCCGCGGACAGTCCGTCTATGGCTACACCTTC. As protein: CASRGQSVYGYTF.

V usage is TRBV7-9 and J usage is TRBJ1-1; D ambiguous. The CDR3 sequence is 13 residues long. CDR1 is SEHNR and CDR2 is FQNEAQ in the germline V gene (reference sequence). With 2 bases removed from V and 6 bases from J, the gap between germline ends came to 10 bases. CDR3 residues: CASSLYANAEAFF. Written as DNA, the CDR3 is TGTGCCAGCAGCTTATACGCTAACGCTGAAGCTTTCTTT.

CDR3 nucleotides: TGTGCCAGCTCACCACCGGCACAGGGTTCCTATGGCTACACCTTC. Encoded protein: CASSPPAQGSYGYTF. This sequence joins TRBV18 and TRBJ1-2; the D gene is possibly TRBD1 (6 bases). Germline assignment: CDR1 KGHSH and CDR2 LQKENI. The V end lost 0 bases, the J end lost 4 bases, and 12 bases lay between the germline ends. This CDR3 comprises 15 residues.

The V call is TRBV19, the J call TRBJ1-5; D gene unclear. This CDR3 has 15 amino acids. V lost 2 bases to trimming and J lost 0 bases, with 8 bases between them. CDR1 and CDR2 from the germline V gene are LNHDA and SQIVND (reference sequence). The CDR3 is CASSISSDSNQPQHF. The CDR3 DNA reads TGTGCCAGTAGTATATCATCAGATAGCAATCAGCCCCAGCATTTT.